This T cell receptor (beta chain) was recovered during a study of T cell clusters in autoimmune cytopenias (dated by TCRdb to the late 2010s). Some background on the complete study: A mean age of approximately 50 years and a median age of around 59 years were recorded for the healthy donor controls, of whom about half of the roughly 43 were female. A median TRB sequencing depth of about 50,000 reads per sample was reached, and a median of around 2,500 distinct TRB clonotypes per sample was obtained. In autoimmune cytopenia patients, peripheral blood TRB and IGH repertoires were sequenced during active disease and over treatment follow-up, together with healthy, CLL and autoimmune hepatitis controls. The study was designed to test whether a disease-specific immune repertoire signature usable as a blood-based biomarker is carried by autoimmune cytopenia patients. For primary cytopenia, 25 to 30 age-matched healthy donors were used as controls, and for secondary cytopenia, about 15 age-matched CLL patients were used as controls. The comparison group for autoimmune hepatitis repertoires was some 22 healthy donors matched for age and sex.

The cysteine opens and the phenylalanine closes a CDR3 of 12 amino acids. DNA for this receptor is not on file. About this clonotype itself: The clone's antigen remains unknown.

TRB amplification used 200 to 250 ng of peripheral blood genomic DNA, 41,000 or so genome equivalents, per sample. To amplify TRB rearrangements, a touch-down multiplex PCR protocol was run with the TRB-A and TRB-B primer pools combined in a single tube. Illumina adapters and sample indices were attached to the amplicons through two consecutive PCR reactions using Phusion HS II polymerase. The amplicons were gel-purified using the NucleoSpin Gel and PCR Clean-up kit, after which quantification was performed by Qubit and quality was checked on an Agilent 2100 Bioanalyzer. Libraries were sequenced on an Illumina MiSeq using 600-cycle, single-indexed, paired-end runs. Per the source publication's procedure: MiXCR version 2.1.12 with the default MiXCR reference library was used to align and assemble TRB reads. A clone was defined by each unique CDR3 nucleotide sequence, and the analysis included only productive sequences with two or more reads. Repertoire diversity was assessed by alpha-parameterized diversity profiles (alpha 0 to 5), including Shannon (alpha 1) and Simpson (alpha 2) indices, computed with an R script. The tcR package was used to compute combinatorial TRB VJ usage, and cohorts were compared on this usage by principal component analysis with ade4. GLIPH clustering of TCRbeta CDR3s was carried out on cohort pairs matched by age and read depth, and cluster frequencies were compared by Wilcoxon test. Through TCRdb reprocessing, the reads give one entry per CDR3 protein sequence; DNA is omitted. The V and J calls, along with clone size, are taken from TCRdb and not from the paper's own processing. This sample's table has entries for about 4,000 distinct CDR3 sequences. The ten largest make up roughly 70% of the sample.

Results the study describes overall, beyond this receptor: Shifts in the TRB repertoire, including less even repertoires in secondary cytopenia and CLL, were mostly a reflection of lymphoma bias and not of autoimmunity. GLIPH results suggested that primary autoimmune cytopenia patients were missing physiological T cell clusters, with under 55 clusters found only in healthy donors compared with approximately 15 found only in patients. The T cell clusters were defined in silico only, and their functional role remained to be validated experimentally. In the comparison of secondary cytopenia with CLL, no cluster-lack signature showed up, apparently because the dominant lymphoma-associated repertoire masked the signature. Compared with active autoimmune hepatitis patients, healthy donors had almost three times as many exclusive TRB clusters, a finding consistent with an autoimmunity-wide signature.

These same data were also listed under a study on T cell repertoires in aging, cancer and after chemotherapy. The second paper further reports: Donors spanned six age groups from 30 or younger to 70 or older, with at least three individuals per group. Control TCR repertoires from healthy donors were recorded over several months to years, and clear clonal overlap was observed across re-sampling. The full dataset contained 7 million to 9.5 million TCR reads. Significantly lower blood TCR diversity and higher clonality were observed in untreated patients with hematological or solid cancers than in age-matched healthy donors. In healthy donors, the decline in TCR diversity with age was mainly explained by loss of richness, whereas in cancer patients loss of evenness was also found to contribute. In both cancer cohorts, the median generation probability rose over the chemotherapy interval, which suggests that the repertoire was reconstituted through rebound thymic output. The authors noted that the repertoire data do not allow conclusions about immunological memory after chemotherapy. The study profiled peripheral blood TCR beta repertoires from healthy donors and cancer patients to examine immunoaging and T cell reconstitution after chemotherapy. Alongside approximately 97 healthy donors serving as a reference group, the cohort included approximately 210 cancer patients, of whom roughly 90 had hematological cancers and more than 110 had solid cancers. MiXCR versions 2.12 and 3.0.5 were used to process TRB sequences. Shannon diversity, evenness, clonality (one minus evenness), and alpha-parameterized diversity profiles from alpha 0 to 5 were included as repertoire metrics. The IGoR algorithm was used to calculate generation probabilities of clones in the paired pre- and post-chemotherapy samples.

This chain is built from TRBV12-3 or TRBV12-4 and TRBJ1-2; as DNA is missing, the TRBD1 call by TCRdb cannot be tested. The clonotype was recovered from a human donor in good health. The source material was peripheral blood. The CDR3 sequence is CASSSSPVGYTF.